This TCR beta chain was observed in a study of PD-1 blockade in classical Hodgkin lymphoma. Study summary: Nivolumab was administered to patients intravenously at 3 mg/kg every 2 weeks.

The assay was immunoSEQ multiplex PCR, and TCRdb's table has in-frame clones only and misses some. The repertoire includes 80,000 to 100,000 clones, more than 80% of them detected once, and approximately 15% sits in the top ten. As for this clone: Its antigen is still unknown.

Study-wide results and limits: It was among complete responders that baseline diversity resembled that of newly diagnosed patients. Exclusion removed patients who began nivolumab under 1 year after ASCT. Researchers reported that CD4+ TCR diversity, though not CD8+, rose significantly by C4D1.

Every patient relapsed after autologous stem cell transplantation, and brentuximab vedotin exposure varied. CDR1 and CDR2 from the germline V gene are MDHEN and SYDVKM. With 6 bases clipped from V and 4 bases from J, the junction kept 25 bases outside the gene matches. The CDR3 is 20 residues long. The input for sequencing was peripheral blood mononuclear cells (PBMCs), taken before the second cycle of nivolumab. This TCR came from a human donor with classical Hodgkin lymphoma. The chain combines TRBV28 with TRBJ1-2; 8 bases map to TRBD1. The DNA for the CDR3 is TGTGCCAGCAGCCCCACGCGGGTGGCGGACAGGGCTATGGGGGGCTATGGCTACACCTTC. This translates into CASSPTRVADRAMGGYGYTF.